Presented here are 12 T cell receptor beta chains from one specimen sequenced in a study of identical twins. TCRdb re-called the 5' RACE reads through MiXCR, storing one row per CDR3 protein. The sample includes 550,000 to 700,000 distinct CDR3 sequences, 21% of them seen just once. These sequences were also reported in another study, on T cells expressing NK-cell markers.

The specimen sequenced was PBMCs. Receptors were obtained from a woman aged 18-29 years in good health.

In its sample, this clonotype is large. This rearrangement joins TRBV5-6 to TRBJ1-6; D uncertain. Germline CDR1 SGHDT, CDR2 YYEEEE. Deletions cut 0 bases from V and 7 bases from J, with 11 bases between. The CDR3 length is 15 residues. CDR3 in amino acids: CASSLARAPNSPLHF. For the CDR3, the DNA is TGTGCCAGCAGCTTGGCCCGGGCCCCAAATTCACCCCTCCACTTT.

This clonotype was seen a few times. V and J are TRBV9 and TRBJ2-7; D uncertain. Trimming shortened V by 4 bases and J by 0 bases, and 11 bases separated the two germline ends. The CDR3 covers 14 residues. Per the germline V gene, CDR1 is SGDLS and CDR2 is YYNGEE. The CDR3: CASSPTTTSYEQYF. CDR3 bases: TGTGCCAGCAGCCCCACGACAACCTCCTACGAGCAGTACTTC.

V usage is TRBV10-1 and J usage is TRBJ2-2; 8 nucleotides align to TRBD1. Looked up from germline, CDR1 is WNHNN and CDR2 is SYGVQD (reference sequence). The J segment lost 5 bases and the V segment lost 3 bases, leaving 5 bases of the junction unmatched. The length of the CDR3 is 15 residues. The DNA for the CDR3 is TGCGCCAGCAGTGATAGGACAGGGCGGACCGGGGAGCTGTTTTTT. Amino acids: CASSDRTGRTGELFF.

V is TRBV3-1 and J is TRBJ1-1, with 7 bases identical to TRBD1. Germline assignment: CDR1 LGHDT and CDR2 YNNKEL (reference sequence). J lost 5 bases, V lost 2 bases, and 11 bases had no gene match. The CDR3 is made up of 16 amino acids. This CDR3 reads CASSQRTGLRQTEAFF. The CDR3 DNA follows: TGTGCCAGCAGCCAACGGACAGGATTAAGGCAGACTGAAGCTTTCTTT.

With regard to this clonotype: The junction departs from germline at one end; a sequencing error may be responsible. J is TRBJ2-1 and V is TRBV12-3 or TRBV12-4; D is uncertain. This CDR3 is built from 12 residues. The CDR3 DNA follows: TGTGCCAGCAGTTCCGTCGCTGAGGAGCGGTTCTTC. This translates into CASSSVAEERFF.

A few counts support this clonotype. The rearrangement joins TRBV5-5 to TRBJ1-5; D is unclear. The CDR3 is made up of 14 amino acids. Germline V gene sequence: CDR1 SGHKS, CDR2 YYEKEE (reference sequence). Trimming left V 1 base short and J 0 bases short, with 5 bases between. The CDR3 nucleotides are TGTGCCAGCAGCTTGCAGTATAGCAATCAGCCCCAGCATTTT. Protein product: CASSLQYSNQPQHF.

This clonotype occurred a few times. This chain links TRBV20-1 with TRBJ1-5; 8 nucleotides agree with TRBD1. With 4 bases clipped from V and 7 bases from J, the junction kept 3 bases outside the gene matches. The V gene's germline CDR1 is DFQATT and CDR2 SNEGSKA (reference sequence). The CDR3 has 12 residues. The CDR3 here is CSATGDRQPQHF. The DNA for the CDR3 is TGCAGTGCTACCGGGGACAGGCAGCCCCAGCATTTT.

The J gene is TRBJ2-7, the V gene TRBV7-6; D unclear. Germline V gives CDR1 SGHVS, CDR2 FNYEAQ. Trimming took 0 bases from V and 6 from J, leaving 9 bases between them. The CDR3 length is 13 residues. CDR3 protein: CASSLAGRAEQYF. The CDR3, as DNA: TGTGCCAGCAGCTTAGCGGGTAGGGCCGAGCAGTACTTC.

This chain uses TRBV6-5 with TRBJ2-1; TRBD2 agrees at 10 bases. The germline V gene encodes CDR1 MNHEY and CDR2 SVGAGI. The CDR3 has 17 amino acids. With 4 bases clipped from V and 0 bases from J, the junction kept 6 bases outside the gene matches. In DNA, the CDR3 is TGTGCCAGCAGTTCAGCTAGCGGGGGAAGCTCCTACAATGAGCAGTTCTTC. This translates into CASSSASGGSSYNEQFF.

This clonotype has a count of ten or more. The CDR3 is CSARDGEGALETQYF. CDR3 in DNA: TGCAGTGCTAGAGATGGGGAGGGGGCGCTGGAGACCCAGTACTTC. This sequence joins TRBV20-1 and TRBJ2-5; D could derive from TRBD1 or TRBD2 (7 bases each). The CDR3 runs to 15 residues. V was trimmed by 0 bases and J by 5 bases, leaving 16 bases between them. Germline V gene sequence: CDR1 DFQATT, CDR2 SNEGSKA (reference sequence).

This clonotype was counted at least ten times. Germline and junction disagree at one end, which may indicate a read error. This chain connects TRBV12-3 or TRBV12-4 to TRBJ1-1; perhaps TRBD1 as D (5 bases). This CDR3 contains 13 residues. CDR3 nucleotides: TGTGCCAGCAGCTTAGGACAGAACACTGAAGCTTTCTTT. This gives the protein CASSLGQNTEAFF.

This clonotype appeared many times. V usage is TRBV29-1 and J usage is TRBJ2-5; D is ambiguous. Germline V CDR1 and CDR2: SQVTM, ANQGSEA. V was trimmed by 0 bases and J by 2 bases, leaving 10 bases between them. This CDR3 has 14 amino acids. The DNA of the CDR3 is TGCAGCGTTGAAGATCGGCCGAAGCAAGAGACCCAGTACTTC. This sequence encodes CSVEDRPKQETQYF.